This T cell receptor beta chain was sequenced during a study of T cells in Graves' hyperthyroidism and ophthalmopathy. J gave up 3 bases and V 1 base, and 2 bases lay outside the gene matches. CDR1 and CDR2 from the germline V gene are SGHDN and FVKESK. The CDR3 sequence is 16 residues long. The PBMCs had their origin in more than 9.5 ml of fresh peripheral blood. Researchers amplified the TCR beta CDR3 regions from RNA transcripts. The primer set for the first-round RT-PCR of the TCR CDR3 was HTBI. TCRdb ran MiXCR on the multiplex PCR reads and lists one entry per CDR3 protein. Among 400,000 or so distinct CDR3 sequences listed, about 14% were seen once. This clonotype was observed a few times.

The J gene is TRBJ2-1, the V gene TRBV14, with TRBD2 matching over 11 bases. This TCR was sampled from a man aged 50 or older with Graves' ophthalmopathy. Sequencing was performed on blood. The chain's CDR3 is CASSQGGLADYNEQFF. The CDR3 DNA is TGTGCCAGCAGCCAAGGGGGACTAGCGGACTACAATGAGCAGTTCTTC.